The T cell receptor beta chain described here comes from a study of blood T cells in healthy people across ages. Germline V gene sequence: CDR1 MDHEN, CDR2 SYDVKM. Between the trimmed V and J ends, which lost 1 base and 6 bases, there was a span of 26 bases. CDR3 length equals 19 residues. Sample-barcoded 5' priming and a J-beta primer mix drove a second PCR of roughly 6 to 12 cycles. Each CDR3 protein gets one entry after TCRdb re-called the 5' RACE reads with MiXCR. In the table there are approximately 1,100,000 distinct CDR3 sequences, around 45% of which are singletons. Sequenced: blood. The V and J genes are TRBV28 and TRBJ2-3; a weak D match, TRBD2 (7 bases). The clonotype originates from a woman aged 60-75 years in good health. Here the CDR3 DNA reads TGTGCCAGCAGTTTATCCCTACTCTATAGGGGGGAGGGATTGGATACGCAGTATTTT. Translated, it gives CASSLSLLYRGEGLDTQYF.